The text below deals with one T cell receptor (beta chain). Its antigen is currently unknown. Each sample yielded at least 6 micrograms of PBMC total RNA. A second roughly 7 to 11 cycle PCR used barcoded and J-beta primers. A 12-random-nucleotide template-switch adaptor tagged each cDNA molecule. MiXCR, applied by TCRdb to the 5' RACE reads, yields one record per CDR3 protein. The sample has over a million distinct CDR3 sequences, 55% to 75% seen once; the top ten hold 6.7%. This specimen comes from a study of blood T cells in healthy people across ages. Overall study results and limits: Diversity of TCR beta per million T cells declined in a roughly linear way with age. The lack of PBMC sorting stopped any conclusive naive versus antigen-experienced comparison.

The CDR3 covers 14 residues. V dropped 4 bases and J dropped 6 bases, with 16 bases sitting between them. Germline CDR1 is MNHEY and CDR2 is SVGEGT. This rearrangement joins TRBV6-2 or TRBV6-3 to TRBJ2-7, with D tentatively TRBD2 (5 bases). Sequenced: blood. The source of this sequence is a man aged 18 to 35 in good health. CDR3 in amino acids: CASSSLTGSSEQYF. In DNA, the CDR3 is TGTGCCAGCAGTTCCCTCACTGGGAGCAGCGAGCAGTACTTC.